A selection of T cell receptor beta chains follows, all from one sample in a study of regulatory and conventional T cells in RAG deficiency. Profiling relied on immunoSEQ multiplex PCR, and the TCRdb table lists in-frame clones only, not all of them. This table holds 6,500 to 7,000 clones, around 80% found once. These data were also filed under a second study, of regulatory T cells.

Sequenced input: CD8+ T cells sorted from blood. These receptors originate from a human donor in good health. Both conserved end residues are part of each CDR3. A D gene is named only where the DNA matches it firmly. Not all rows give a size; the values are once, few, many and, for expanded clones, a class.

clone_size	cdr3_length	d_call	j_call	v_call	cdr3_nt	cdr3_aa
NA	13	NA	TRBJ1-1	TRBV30	TGTGCCTGGAGTGGGGGTGTCCCTTCTGAAGCTTTCTTT	CAWSGGVPSEAFF
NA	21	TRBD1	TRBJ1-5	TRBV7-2	TGTGCCAGCAGCTTAGCCGGGACAGGGTCCATGGCCGTAATTTTTCATCAGCCCCAGCATTTT	CASSLAGTGSMAVIFHQPQHF
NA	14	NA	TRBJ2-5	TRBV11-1	TGTGCCAGCAGCCAGAGGGGGACTCAAGAGACCCAGTACTTC	CASSQRGTQETQYF
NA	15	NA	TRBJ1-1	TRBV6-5	TGTGCCAGCAGTCGACTGACAGATCCCAAAACTGAAGCTTTCTTT	CASSRLTDPKTEAFF
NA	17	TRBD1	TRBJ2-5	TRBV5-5	TGTGCCAGCAGCTTGAGGGGACAGGGGTCGTTCCAAGAGACCCAGTACTTC	CASSLRGQGSFQETQYF
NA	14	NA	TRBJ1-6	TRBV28	TGTGCCAGCAGTTTGACTCACCAGGGGTCACCCCTCCACTTT	CASSLTHQGSPLHF
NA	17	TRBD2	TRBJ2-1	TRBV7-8	TGTGCCAGCAGCTTTTCTAGCGGGGGCCTCTCCTACAATGAGCAGTTCTTC	CASSFSSGGLSYNEQFF
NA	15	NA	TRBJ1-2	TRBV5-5	TGTGCCAGCAGCTCCCCCGTGGGGGCGAACTATGGCTACACCTTC	CASSSPVGANYGYTF
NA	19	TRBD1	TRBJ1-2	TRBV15	TGTGCCACCAGCGACCGACAGGGCCGACAGGCCCCCCGCCTCTATGGCTACACCTTC	CATSDRQGRQAPRLYGYTF
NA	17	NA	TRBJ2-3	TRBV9	TGTGCCAGCAGCGAGGGCGACCAGGGCTCTAGCACAGATACGCAGTATTTT	CASSEGDQGSSTDTQYF
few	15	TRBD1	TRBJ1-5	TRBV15	TGTGCCACCGGACTTACAGGGGGGGAGCTTCAGCCCCAGCATTTT	CATGLTGGELQPQHF
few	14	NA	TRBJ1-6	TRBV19	TGTGCCAGTAGAAGGGGCTCCTATAATTCACCCCTCCACTTT	CASRRGSYNSPLHF
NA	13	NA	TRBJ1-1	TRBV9	TGTGCCAGCAGCCCGGGGTCCAACACTGAAGCTTTCTTT	CASSPGSNTEAFF
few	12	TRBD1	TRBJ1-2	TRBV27	TGTGCCAGCAGTCCCCGGGGACAGGGAGTTACCTTC	CASSPRGQGVTF
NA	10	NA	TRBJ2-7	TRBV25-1	TGTGCCAGCAGTGCCCACGAGCAGTACTTC	CASSAHEQYF
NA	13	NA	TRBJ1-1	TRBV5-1	TGCGCCAGCAGCTTGTCCAGTGACACTGAAGCTTTCTTT	CASSLSSDTEAFF
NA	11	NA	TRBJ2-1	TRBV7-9	TGTGCCAGCAGCGCTGGGACCTTTCTGTTCTTC	CASSAGTFLFF
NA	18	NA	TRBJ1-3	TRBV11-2	TGTGCCAGCAGCCCCGCACCGGACAGCTTTAGCTCTGGAAACACCATATATTTT	CASSPAPDSFSSGNTIYF
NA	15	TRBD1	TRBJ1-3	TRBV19	TGTGCCAGTAGCCGGGACAGGAGCTCTGGAAACACCATATATTTT	CASSRDRSSGNTIYF
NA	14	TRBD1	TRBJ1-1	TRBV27	TGTGCCAGCAGTATGCGTAGACAGGGATCTGAAGCTTTCTTT	CASSMRRQGSEAFF
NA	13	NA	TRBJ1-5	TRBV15	TGTGCCACCAGCAGAGATCTCAATCAGCCCCAGCATTTT	CATSRDLNQPQHF
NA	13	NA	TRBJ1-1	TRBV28	TGTGCCAGCAGCCTGGGGGAGAACACTGAAGCTTTCTTT	CASSLGENTEAFF
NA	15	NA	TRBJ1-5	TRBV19	TGTGCCAGTAGTATCTTTCAGGGAGGTAATCAGCCCCAGCATTTT	CASSIFQGGNQPQHF
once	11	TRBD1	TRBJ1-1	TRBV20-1	TGCAGCCGGACAGGGAGCACTGAAGCTTTCTTT	CSRTGSTEAFF
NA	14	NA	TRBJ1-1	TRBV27	TGTGCCAGCAGTTTGGGGGGGGTCCACACTGAAGCTTTCTTT	CASSLGGVHTEAFF
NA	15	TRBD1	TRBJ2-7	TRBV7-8	TGTGCCAGCAGCGAACCGGGACAGGGGGCGAGAGAGCAGTACTTC	CASSEPGQGAREQYF
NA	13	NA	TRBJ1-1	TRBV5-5	TGTGCCAGCAGCTCCTCGGGGCAGCACGAAGCTTTCTTT	CASSSSGQHEAFF
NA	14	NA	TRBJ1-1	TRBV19	TGTGCCAGTAGTATAGACAGGGGTATGTATGAAGCTTTCTTT	CASSIDRGMYEAFF
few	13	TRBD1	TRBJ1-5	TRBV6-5	TGTGCCAACCAAAGACAGGGTGATCAGCCCCAGCATTTT	CANQRQGDQPQHF
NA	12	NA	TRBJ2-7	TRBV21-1	TGTGCCAGCAGCCAAGGCACCGACGAGCAGTACTTC	CASSQGTDEQYF
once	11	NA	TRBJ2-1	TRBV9	TGTGCCAGCAGCGTAAATGATGAGCAGTTCTTC	CASSVNDEQFF
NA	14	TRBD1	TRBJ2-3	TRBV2	TGTGCCAGCAGCCTCGGGACAGTCACAGATACGCAGTATTTT	CASSLGTVTDTQYF
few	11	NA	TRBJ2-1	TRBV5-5	TGTGCCAGCACCCAGGGGAATGAGCAGTTCTTC	CASTQGNEQFF
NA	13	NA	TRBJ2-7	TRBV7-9	TGTGCCAGCAGCCCGTCCGGGTCCTACGAGCAGTACTTC	CASSPSGSYEQYF
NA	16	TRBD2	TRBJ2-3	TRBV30	TGTGCCTGGAAGGTTGCTAGCGGGGACACGAGAGATACGCAGTATTTT	CAWKVASGDTRDTQYF
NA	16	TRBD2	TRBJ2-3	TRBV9	TGTGCCAGCAGCGACTTAGCGGGGGGGAGCACAGATACGCAGTATTTT	CASSDLAGGSTDTQYF
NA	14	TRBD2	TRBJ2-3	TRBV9	TGTGCCAGCAGCCCAGGACTAGCGGGGGTTCGGCAGTATTTT	CASSPGLAGVRQYF
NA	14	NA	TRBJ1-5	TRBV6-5	TGTGCCAGCACCTCCAGGTCGGTTAATCAGCCCCAGCATTTT	CASTSRSVNQPQHF
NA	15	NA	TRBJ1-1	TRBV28	TGTGCCAGCAGTACCCACGGACTCACGAACACTGAAGCTTTCTTT	CASSTHGLTNTEAFF
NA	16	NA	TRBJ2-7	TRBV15	TGTGCCACCAGCAGAGCATCTATGAGCGACAGCTACGAGCAGTACTTC	CATSRASMSDSYEQYF
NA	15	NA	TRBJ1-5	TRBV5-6	TGTGCCAGCAGCTTGGGGTCCTATAGCAATCAGCCCCAGCATTTT	CASSLGSYSNQPQHF
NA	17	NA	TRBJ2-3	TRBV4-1	TGCGCCAGCAGCCAACCCCAGGAGGGGGATAGCACAGATACGCAGTATTTT	CASSQPQEGDSTDTQYF